This T cell receptor beta chain was sequenced in a study of T cell responses to AZD1222 COVID-19 vaccine. The CDR3 extends over 15 amino acids. The germline gives CDR1 MNHNS, CDR2 SASEGT. V was clipped by 2 bases and J by 4 bases; unmatched bases: 6. Note on this clone: Its antigen is not identified.

TCRdb keeps only in-frame clones here, not all; method: immunoSEQ multiplex PCR. Counted here are 90,000 to 120,000 clones, roughly 90% occurring once; the ten biggest clones make up approximately 3.1%. Overall study results and limits: As reported, nearly half of all spike-specific TCRs target variant regions that are unmutated. At baseline, just six or seven AZD1222 recipients tested seropositive. Spike-specific TCRs gained breadth and depth after people received two AZD1222 doses.

The source was peripheral blood, collected on day 0 of MenACWY control vaccination. The sequence came from an adult in good health. The V call is TRBV6-1, the J call TRBJ1-2, with TRBD1 matching 8 bases. The CDR3 bases are TGTGCCAGCAGTGAACTTGGACAGGGAACCTATGGCTACACCTTC. The encoded protein is CASSELGQGTYGYTF.